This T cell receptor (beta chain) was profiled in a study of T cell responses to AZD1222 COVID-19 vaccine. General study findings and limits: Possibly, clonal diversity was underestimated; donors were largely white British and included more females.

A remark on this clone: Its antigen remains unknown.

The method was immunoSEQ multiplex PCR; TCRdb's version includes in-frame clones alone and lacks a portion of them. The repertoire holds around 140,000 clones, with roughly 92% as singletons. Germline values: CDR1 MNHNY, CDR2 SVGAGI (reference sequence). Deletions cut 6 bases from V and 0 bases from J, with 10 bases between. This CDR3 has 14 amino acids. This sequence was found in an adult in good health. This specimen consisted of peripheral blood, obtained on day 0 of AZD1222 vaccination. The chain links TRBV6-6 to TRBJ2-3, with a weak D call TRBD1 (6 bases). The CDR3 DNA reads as TGTGCCAGCAGACGGACAGCTAGCACAGATACGCAGTATTTT. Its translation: CASRRTASTDTQYF.